This T cell receptor (beta chain) was obtained from a study of T cells in Graves' hyperthyroidism and ophthalmopathy. Germline V lookup: CDR1 KGHSH, CDR2 LQKENI. The CDR3 contains 14 residues. This clonotype was detected only a few times. The junction differs from germline at one of its ends, possibly a read error. TCR beta CDR3 region amplification was performed from RNA transcripts. The HTBI set primed first-round TCR CDR3 RT-PCR. One entry per CDR3 protein results from TCRdb running MiXCR on the multiplex PCR reads. The repertoire holds hundreds of thousands of distinct CDR3 sequences, with approximately 15% as singletons.

Sample: blood. The chain carries TRBV18 and TRBJ2-5; 9 positions agree with TRBD1. This TCR was recovered from a woman aged 40 to 50 with Graves' ophthalmopathy. The CDR3 DNA is TGTGCCAGCTCACCGGACAGGGGCCAAGAGGCCCAGTACTTC. It translates to CASSPDRGQEAQYF.